These T cell receptor beta chains were read from a single sample in a study of technical replicates of blood from a few donors. Here immunoSEQ multiplex PCR was the method, and the copy in TCRdb shows in-frame clones only, minus some. The repertoire has approximately 100,000 clones, nearly 96% of them found once; the top ten carry approximately 0.2%. Sequencing used T cells isolated from PBMCs. The receptors stem from a human donor in good health. CDR3s include the opening cysteine and the closing phenylalanine or tryptophan. A D gene is named only where the DNA matches it firmly. Rows give clone size only sometimes, using once, few, many, or a class for an expanded clone.

cdr3_aa | cdr3_nt | j_call | clone_size | d_call | v_call
CASSWTERTEAFF | TGTGCCAGCAGCTGGACAGAAAGGACTGAAGCTTTCTTT | TRBJ1-1 | - | - | TRBV28
CASSLGLAGEGGETQYF | TGCGCCAGCAGCTTGGGGCTAGCGGGAGAAGGGGGAGAGACCCAGTACTTC | TRBJ2-5 | - | TRBD2 | TRBV5-1
CASSEGTGPQETQYF | TGTGCCAGCAGTGAAGGGACAGGGCCTCAAGAGACCCAGTACTTC | TRBJ2-5 | - | TRBD1 | TRBV25-1
CASSRGQGFTYEQYF | TGCGCCAGCAGCCGAGGACAGGGGTTTACTTACGAGCAGTACTTC | TRBJ2-7 | - | TRBD1 | TRBV4-1
CASSLAGNYGYTF | TGTGCCAGCAGTCTGGCAGGCAACTATGGCTACACCTTC | TRBJ1-2 | - | - | TRBV27
CASSLPRAREQYF | TGTGCCAGCAGCTTACCCAGGGCCCGGGAGCAGTACTTC | TRBJ2-7 | - | - | TRBV5-4
CASSGHGQGKDQPQHF | TGTGCCAGCAGTGGGCACGGACAGGGAAAGGATCAGCCCCAGCATTTT | TRBJ1-5 | - | TRBD1 | TRBV6-1
CASDNGFGQGDEQYF | TGCGCCAGCGATAATGGATTTGGACAGGGAGATGAGCAGTACTTC | TRBJ2-7 | - | TRBD1 | TRBV5-1
CASSRDRDTDTQYF | TGTGCCAGCAGTCGGGACAGGGATACAGATACGCAGTATTTT | TRBJ2-3 | - | TRBD1 | TRBV18
CASSFRGEVVNEQFF | TGCGCCAGCAGCTTCCGAGGGGAGGTGGTCAATGAGCAGTTCTTC | TRBJ2-1 | - | - | TRBV5-1
CSVEFGVHGYTF | TGCAGCGTTGAATTCGGGGTCCATGGCTACACCTTC | TRBJ1-2 | once | - | TRBV29-1
CASSEHRGTNQPQHF | TGTGCCAGCAGTGAACATCGAGGAACTAATCAGCCCCAGCATTTT | TRBJ1-5 | - | - | TRBV6-1
CASSLSLTGFYEQYF | TGTGCCAGCAGTTTATCCCTAACAGGGTTCTACGAGCAGTACTTC | TRBJ2-7 | - | - | TRBV27
CASSPVNMNTEAFF | TGTGCCAGCTCACCGGTTAACATGAACACTGAAGCTTTCTTT | TRBJ1-1 | once | - | TRBV18
CASSLGLINEQFF | TGTGCCAGCAGCTTAGGACTGATCAATGAGCAGTTCTTC | TRBJ2-1 | once | - | TRBV7-9
CASSPYRDRFQNTEAFF | TGTGCCAGTAGTCCTTACCGGGACAGGTTCCAGAACACTGAAGCTTTCTTT | TRBJ1-1 | - | TRBD1 | TRBV19
CASSLDPTGRPEAFF | TGCGCCAGCAGCTTGGACCCAACAGGGCGACCTGAAGCTTTCTTT | TRBJ1-1 | - | - | TRBV5-1
CASSLGEAYGYTF | TGTGCCAGCAGTCTGGGGGAGGCCTATGGCTACACCTTC | TRBJ1-2 | once | - | TRBV2
CSVEVDTSYEQYF | TGCAGCGTTGAAGTAGACACATCCTACGAGCAGTACTTC | TRBJ2-7 | - | - | TRBV29-1
CASSQVWGLTKGQPQHF | TGCGCCAGCAGCCAAGTCTGGGGACTCACTAAGGGACAGCCCCAGCATTTT | TRBJ1-5 | - | - | TRBV4-1
CASSPSGRGYEQYF | TGTGCCAGCTCACCCAGTGGCAGGGGGTACGAGCAGTACTTC | TRBJ2-7 | once | TRBD1 | TRBV18
CASSVQVPPETQYF | TGTGCCAGCAGTGTTCAGGTACCTCCCGAGACCCAGTACTTC | TRBJ2-5 | once | - | TRBV6-1
CASSKTGTSDEQFF | TGTGCCAGCAGCAAAACCGGGACATCGGATGAGCAGTTCTTC | TRBJ2-1 | - | - | TRBV7-9
CASSPTGVSQRETQYF | TGTGCCAGCAGCCCCACAGGGGTTAGCCAAAGGGAGACCCAGTACTTC | TRBJ2-5 | - | TRBD1 | TRBV7-3
CASSIQQGWSYNEQFF | TGTGCCAGTAGTATTCAACAGGGATGGTCCTACAATGAGCAGTTCTTC | TRBJ2-1 | - | - | TRBV19
CASSLSRSGSTDTQYF | TGTGCCAGCAGTCTAAGTAGAAGCGGGAGCACAGATACGCAGTATTTT | TRBJ2-3 | - | - | TRBV28
CASSMGGGPGVASLYGYTF | TGTGCCAGTAGTATGGGAGGAGGGCCCGGCGTGGCATCATTGTATGGCTACACCTTC | TRBJ1-2 | - | - | TRBV19
CASSGTLEGEAFF | TGTGCCAGCAGTGGAACCCTAGAAGGTGAGGCTTTCTTT | TRBJ1-1 | - | - | TRBV25-1
CATSRDLLGASETQYF | TGTGCCACCAGCAGAGATCTTTTGGGGGCGTCTGAGACCCAGTACTTC | TRBJ2-5 | - | - | TRBV15
CASSPQGQAAKNIQYF | TGTGCCAGCAGCCCCCAGGGACAGGCAGCCAAAAACATTCAGTACTTC | TRBJ2-4 | - | TRBD1 | TRBV13
CASSQFSGGADEQFF | TGTGCCAGCAGCCAGTTTAGCGGGGGGGCCGATGAGCAGTTCTTC | TRBJ2-1 | - | TRBD2 | TRBV6-4
CASITQDRPNTEAFF | TGTGCCAGCATTACTCAGGACAGACCTAACACTGAAGCTTTCTTT | TRBJ1-1 | - | - | TRBV28
CASSLGQLWTEAFF | TGTGCCAGCAGCTTGGGCCAGTTGTGGACTGAAGCTTTCTTT | TRBJ1-1 | - | - | TRBV7-9
CASSLVVQNTEAFF | TGTGCCAGCAGCTTAGTTGTCCAGAACACTGAAGCTTTCTTT | TRBJ1-1 | - | - | TRBV7-9
CASSSPPGAGGKDTQYF | TGTGCCAGCAGTTCCCCACCGGGAGCGGGAGGGAAAGATACGCAGTATTTT | TRBJ2-3 | - | TRBD2 | TRBV28
CASSLATGNTIYF | TGTGCCAGCAGCTTGGCCACGGGGAACACCATATATTTT | TRBJ1-3 | - | - | TRBV5-4
CASSIAGREFNEQFF | TGTGCCAGTAGTATAGCAGGCAGAGAATTCAATGAGCAGTTCTTC | TRBJ2-1 | - | - | TRBV19
CASSSPIRSGGEPDTQYF | TGTGCCAGCAGCTCACCGATACGGAGCGGGGGGGAGCCAGATACGCAGTATTTT | TRBJ2-3 | - | TRBD2 | TRBV7-2
CASSPTQETQYF | TGCGCCAGCAGCCCGACACAAGAGACCCAGTACTTC | TRBJ2-5 | - | - | TRBV5-1
CASTDRNLNYGYTF | TGTGCCAGCACGGACAGAAACCTTAACTATGGCTACACCTTC | TRBJ1-2 | - | - | TRBV25-1
CASSPWDRVTGELFF | TGTGCCAGCTCACCATGGGACAGGGTAACCGGGGAGCTGTTTTTT | TRBJ2-2 | - | TRBD1 | TRBV18
CASSPMPPRERTGELFF | TGCGCCAGCAGCCCGATGCCGCCGCGGGAGAGGACCGGGGAGCTGTTTTTT | TRBJ2-2 | - | TRBD2 | TRBV4-1
CASSFLGQGGTGELFF | TGTGCCAGCAGCTTCCTAGGACAGGGGGGCACCGGGGAGCTGTTTTTT | TRBJ2-2 | - | TRBD1 | TRBV13
CASSQVGDKPQHF | TGCGCCAGCAGCCAAGTAGGGGATAAGCCCCAGCATTTT | TRBJ1-5 | - | - | TRBV4-1